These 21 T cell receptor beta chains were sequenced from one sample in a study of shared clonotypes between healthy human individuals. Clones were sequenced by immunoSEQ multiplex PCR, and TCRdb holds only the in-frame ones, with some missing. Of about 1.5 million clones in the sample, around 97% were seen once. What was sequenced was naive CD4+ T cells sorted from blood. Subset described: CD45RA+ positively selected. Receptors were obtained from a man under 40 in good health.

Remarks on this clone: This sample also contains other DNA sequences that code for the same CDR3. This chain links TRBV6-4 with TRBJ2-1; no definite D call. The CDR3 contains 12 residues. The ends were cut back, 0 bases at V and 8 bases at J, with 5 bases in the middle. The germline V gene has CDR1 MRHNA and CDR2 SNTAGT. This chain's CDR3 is CASSDSGYEQFF. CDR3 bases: TGTGCCAGCAGTGACTCTGGGTATGAGCAGTTCTTC.

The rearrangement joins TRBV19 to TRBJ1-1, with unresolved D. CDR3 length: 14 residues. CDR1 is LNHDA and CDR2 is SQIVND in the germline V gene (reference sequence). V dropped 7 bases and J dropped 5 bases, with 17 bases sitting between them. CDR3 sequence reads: CASTLLLGGTEAFF. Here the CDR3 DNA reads TGTGCCAGTACCCTACTTTTGGGAGGGACTGAAGCTTTCTTT.

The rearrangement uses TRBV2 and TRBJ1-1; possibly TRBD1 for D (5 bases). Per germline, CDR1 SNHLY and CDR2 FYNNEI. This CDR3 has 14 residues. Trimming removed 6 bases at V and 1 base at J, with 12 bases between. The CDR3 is CASREGLANTEAFF. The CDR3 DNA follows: TGTGCCAGCAGGGAGGGACTCGCGAACACTGAAGCTTTCTTT.

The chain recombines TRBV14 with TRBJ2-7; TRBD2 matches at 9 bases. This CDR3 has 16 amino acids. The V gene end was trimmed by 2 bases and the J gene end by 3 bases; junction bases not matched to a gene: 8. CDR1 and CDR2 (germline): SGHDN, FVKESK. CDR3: CASSQPLAGIHYEQYF. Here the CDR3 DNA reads TGTGCCAGCAGCCAACCCCTAGCGGGAATACACTACGAGCAGTACTTC.

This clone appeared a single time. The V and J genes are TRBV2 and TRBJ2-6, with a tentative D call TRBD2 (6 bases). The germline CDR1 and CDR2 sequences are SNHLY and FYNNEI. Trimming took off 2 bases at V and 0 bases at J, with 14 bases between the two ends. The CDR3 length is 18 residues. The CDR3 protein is CASSERGILGSGANVLTF. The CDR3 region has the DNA TGTGCCAGCAGTGAACGGGGGATTCTTGGCTCTGGGGCCAACGTCCTGACTTTC.

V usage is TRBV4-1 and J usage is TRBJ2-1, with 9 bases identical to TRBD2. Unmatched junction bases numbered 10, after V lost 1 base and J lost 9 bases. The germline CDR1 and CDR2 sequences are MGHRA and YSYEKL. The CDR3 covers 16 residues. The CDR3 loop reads CASSQGEIAGVLEQFF. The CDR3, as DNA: TGCGCCAGCAGCCAAGGTGAAATAGCGGGAGTTCTTGAGCAGTTCTTC.

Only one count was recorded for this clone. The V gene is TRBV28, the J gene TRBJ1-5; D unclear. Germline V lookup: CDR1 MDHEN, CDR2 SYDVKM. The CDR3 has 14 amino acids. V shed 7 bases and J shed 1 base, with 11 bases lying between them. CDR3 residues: CASNGSPSNQPQHF. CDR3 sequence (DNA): TGTGCCAGCAATGGTAGCCCGAGCAATCAGCCCCAGCATTTT.

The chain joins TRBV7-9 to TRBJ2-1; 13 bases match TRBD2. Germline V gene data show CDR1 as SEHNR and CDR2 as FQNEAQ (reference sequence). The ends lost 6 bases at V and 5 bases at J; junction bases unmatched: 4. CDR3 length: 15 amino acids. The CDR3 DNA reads TGTGCCAGCAGGTTTGGACTAGCGGGAGACAATGAGCAGTTCTTC. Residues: CASRFGLAGDNEQFF.

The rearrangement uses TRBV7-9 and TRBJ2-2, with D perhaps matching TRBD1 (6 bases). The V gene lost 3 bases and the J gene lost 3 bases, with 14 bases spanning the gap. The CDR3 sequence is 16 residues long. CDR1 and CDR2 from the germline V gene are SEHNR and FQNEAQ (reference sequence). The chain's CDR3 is CASSLSWTDYTGELFF. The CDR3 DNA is TGTGCCAGCAGCTTGTCCTGGACAGATTACACCGGGGAGCTGTTTTTT.

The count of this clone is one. The CDR3 region has the DNA TGTGCCAGCAGCTTGGGGGGACAGGGTTTCGAAAAACTGTTTTTT. Translation gives CASSLGGQGFEKLFF. The rearrangement joins TRBV5-8 to TRBJ1-4; 9 positions match TRBD1. Trimming at V came to 0 bases and at J to 8 bases, leaving 5 bases not matched to a gene. The CDR3 totals 15 residues. Germline V lookup: CDR1 SGHTS, CDR2 YDEGEE.

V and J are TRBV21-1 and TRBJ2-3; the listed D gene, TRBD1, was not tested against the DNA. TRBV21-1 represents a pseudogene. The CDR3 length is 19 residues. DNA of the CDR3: TGTGCCAGCAGCCCCTCCTGGTGGGACAGGGGGCTCCGGGAGGATACGCAGTATTTT. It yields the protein CASSPSWWDRGLREDTQYF.

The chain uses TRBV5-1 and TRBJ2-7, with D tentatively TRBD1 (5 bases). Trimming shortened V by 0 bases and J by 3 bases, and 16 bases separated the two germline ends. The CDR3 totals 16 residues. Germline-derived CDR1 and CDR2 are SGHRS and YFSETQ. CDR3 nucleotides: TGCGCCAGCAGCTTGGAACCTGGACACCACAGCTACGAGCAGTACTTC. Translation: CASSLEPGHHSYEQYF.

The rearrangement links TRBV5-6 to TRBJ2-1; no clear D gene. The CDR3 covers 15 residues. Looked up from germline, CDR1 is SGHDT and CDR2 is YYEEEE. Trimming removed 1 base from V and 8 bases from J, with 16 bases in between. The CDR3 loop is CASSLPQVFDDEQFF. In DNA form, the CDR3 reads TGTGCCAGCAGCTTGCCCCAGGTGTTCGATGATGAGCAGTTCTTC.

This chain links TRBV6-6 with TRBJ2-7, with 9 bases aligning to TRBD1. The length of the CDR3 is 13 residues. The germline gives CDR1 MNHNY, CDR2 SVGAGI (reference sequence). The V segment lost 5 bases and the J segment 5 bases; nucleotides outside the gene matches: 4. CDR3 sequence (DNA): TGTGCCAGCAGTACCGGGACAGGGAACGAGCAGTACTTC. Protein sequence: CASSTGTGNEQYF.

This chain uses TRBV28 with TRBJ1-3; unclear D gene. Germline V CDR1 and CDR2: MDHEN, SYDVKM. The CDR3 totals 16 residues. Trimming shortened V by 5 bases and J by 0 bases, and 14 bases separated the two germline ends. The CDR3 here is CASSTPSGYSGNTIYF. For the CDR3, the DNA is TGTGCCAGCAGTACTCCCTCGGGGTACTCTGGAAACACCATATATTTT.

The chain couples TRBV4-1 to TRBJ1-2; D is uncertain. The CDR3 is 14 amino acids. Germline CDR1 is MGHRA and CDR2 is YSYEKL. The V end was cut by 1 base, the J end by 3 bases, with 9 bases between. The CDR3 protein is CASSQASSDYGYTF. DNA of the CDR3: TGCGCCAGCAGCCAAGCGAGCAGCGACTATGGCTACACCTTC.

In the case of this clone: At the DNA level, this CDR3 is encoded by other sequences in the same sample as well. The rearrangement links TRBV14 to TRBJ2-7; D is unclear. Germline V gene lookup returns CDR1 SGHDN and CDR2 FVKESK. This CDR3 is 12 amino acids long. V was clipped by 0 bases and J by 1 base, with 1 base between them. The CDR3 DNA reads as TGTGCCAGCAGCCAAGATTCCTACGAGCAGTACTTC. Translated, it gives CASSQDSYEQYF. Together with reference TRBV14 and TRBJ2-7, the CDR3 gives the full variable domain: EAGVTQFPSHSVIEKGQTVTLRCDPISGHDNLYWYRRVMGKEIKFLLHFVKESKQDESGMPNNRFLAERTGGTYSTLKVQPAELEDSGVYFCASSQDSYEQYFGPGTRLTVT.

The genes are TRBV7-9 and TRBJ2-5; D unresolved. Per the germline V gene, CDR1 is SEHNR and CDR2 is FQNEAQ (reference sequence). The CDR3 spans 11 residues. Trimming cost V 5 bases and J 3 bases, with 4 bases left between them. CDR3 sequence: CASSEKETQYF. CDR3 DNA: TGTGCCAGCAGCGAAAAAGAGACCCAGTACTTC.

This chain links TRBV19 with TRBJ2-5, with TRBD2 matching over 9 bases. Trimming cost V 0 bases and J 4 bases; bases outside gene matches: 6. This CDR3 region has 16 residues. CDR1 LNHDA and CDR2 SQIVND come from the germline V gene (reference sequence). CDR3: CASSIDAAGGRETQYF. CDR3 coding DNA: TGTGCCAGTAGTATAGATGCAGCGGGAGGTCGAGAGACCCAGTACTTC. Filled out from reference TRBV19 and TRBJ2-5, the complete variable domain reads DGGITQSPKYLFRKEGQNVTLSCEQNLNHDAMYWYRQDPGQGLRLIYYSQIVNDFQKGDIAEGYSVSREKKESFPLTVTSAQKNPTAFYLCASSIDAAGGRETQYFGPGTRLLVL.

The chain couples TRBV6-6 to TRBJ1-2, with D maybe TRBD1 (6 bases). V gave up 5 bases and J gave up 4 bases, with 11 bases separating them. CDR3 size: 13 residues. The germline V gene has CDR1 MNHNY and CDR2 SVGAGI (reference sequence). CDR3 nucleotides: TGTGCCAGCAGTGATACAGGGATCTATGGCTACACCTTC. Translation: CASSDTGIYGYTF.

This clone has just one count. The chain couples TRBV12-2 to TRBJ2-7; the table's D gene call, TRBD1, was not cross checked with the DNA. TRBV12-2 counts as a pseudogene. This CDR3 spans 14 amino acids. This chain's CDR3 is CASRFGRPIYEQYF. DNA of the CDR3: TGTGCAAGTCGCTTCGGCAGGCCGATCTACGAGCAGTACTTC.